This TCR beta chain is from a study of cytomegalovirus exposure and HLA in healthy donors. On this clone itself: What it binds is not known.

PCR primers comprised 60 Vbeta and 13 Jbeta primers. Produced via immunoSEQ multiplex PCR; TCRdb's table is partial and in-frame only. The sample holds tens of thousands of clones. In germline, CDR1 is MDHEN, CDR2 SYDVKM. There are 13 residues in the CDR3. Trimming took 5 bases from V and 3 from J, leaving 10 bases between them. Findings and caveats of the study: Sequencing depth roughly uniform across donors was assumed in presence/absence analyses.

What was sequenced was PBMCs. The origin of this receptor is a man aged 18 to 30 in good health and CMV-seropositive. The rearrangement uses TRBV28 and TRBJ1-2; tentative D call: TRBD1 (6 bases). CDR3 DNA sequence: TGTGCCAGCAGTGGAGGACAGTACTATGGCTACACCTTC. Translated, it gives CASSGGQYYGYTF.